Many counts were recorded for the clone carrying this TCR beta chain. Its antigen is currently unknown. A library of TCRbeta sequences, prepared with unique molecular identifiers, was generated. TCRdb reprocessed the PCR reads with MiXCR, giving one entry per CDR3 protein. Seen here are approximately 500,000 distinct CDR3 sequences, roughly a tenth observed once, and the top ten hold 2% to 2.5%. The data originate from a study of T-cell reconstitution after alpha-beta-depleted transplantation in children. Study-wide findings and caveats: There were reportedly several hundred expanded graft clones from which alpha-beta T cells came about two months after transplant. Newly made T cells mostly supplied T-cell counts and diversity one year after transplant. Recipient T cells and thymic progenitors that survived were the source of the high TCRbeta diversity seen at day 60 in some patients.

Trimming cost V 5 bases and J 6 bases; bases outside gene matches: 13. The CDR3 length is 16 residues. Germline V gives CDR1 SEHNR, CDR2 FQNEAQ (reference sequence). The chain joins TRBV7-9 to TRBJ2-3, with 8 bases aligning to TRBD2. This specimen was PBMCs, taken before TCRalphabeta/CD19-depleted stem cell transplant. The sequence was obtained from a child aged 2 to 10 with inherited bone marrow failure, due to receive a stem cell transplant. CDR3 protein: CASSQIISGRRDTQYF. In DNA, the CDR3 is TGTGCCAGCAGCCAGATCATAAGCGGGAGAAGGGATACGCAGTATTTT.